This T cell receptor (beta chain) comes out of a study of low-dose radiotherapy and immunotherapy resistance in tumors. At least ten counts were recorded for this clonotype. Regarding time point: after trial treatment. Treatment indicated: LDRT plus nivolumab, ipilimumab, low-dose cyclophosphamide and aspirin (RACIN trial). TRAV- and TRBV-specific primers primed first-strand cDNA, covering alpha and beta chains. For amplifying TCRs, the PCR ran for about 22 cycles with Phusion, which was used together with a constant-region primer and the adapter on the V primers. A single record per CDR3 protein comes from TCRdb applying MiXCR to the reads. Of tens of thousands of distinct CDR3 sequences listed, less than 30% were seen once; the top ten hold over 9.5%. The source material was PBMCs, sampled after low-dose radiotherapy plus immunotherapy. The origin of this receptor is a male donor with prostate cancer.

CDR3 residues: CASRARSGDRGDLTDTQYF. Written as DNA, the CDR3 is TGTGCCAGCAGAGCCCGAAGCGGAGACAGGGGTGATCTAACAGATACGCAGTATTTT. The chain uses TRBV2 and TRBJ2-3; 8 positions agree with TRBD1. The CDR3 has 19 residues. Germline V gene sequence: CDR1 SNHLY, CDR2 FYNNEI. V lost 6 bases to trimming and J lost 3 bases; unmatched junction nucleotides: 20.